The present T cell receptor beta chain was sequenced within a study of early T cells in non-severe SARS-CoV-2 infection. In the study overall: Sequencing input comprised bulk RNA from unsorted whole blood; chain pairing was not available. Study conclusions and caveats: Private and CD4 specificities were missed by VDJdb matching, which favored anti-spike CD8 responses.

This clonotype was observed a handful of times. Its target is unknown. The CDR3 is 16 amino acids. V shed 1 base and J shed 3 bases, with 15 bases lying between them. CDR1 and CDR2 (germline): LGHNA, YSLEER. In the library, individual cDNA molecules carried attached unique molecular identifiers. TCRdb used MiXCR to reprocess the 5' RACE reads, holding one entry per CDR3 protein. The repertoire holds around 94,000 distinct CDR3 sequences, about an eighth seen once, with approximately 6% in the top ten. This chain joins TRBV4-3 and TRBJ1-1; D gene ambiguous. The clonotype was recovered from an adult who was a healthcare worker with PCR-confirmed SARS-CoV-2 infection or an uninfected control (not recorded which). The sample taken for sequencing was whole blood. Here the CDR3 reads CASSQGASGSYTEAFF. CDR3 bases: TGCGCCAGCAGCCAAGGGGCTTCTGGGTCCTACACTGAAGCTTTCTTT.